A single sample gave rise to the 26 T cell receptor beta chains below, sequenced in a study of T cell responses to AZD1222 COVID-19 vaccine. Here immunoSEQ multiplex PCR was the method, and the copy in TCRdb shows in-frame clones only, minus some. The sample yields about 180,000 clones, over 85% seen once. This sample comprised peripheral blood, obtained on day 0 of AZD1222 vaccination. Receptor source: an adult in good health.

Only one count was recorded for this clone. This chain uses TRBV5-1 with TRBJ2-3; D may be TRBD1 (5 bases). The CDR3 is 15 residues long. The V gene lost 2 bases and the J gene lost 5 bases, with 15 bases spanning the gap. The germline V gene encodes CDR1 SGHRS and CDR2 YFSETQ. CDR3 protein: CASSFGASGKDTQYF. CDR3 bases: TGCGCCAGCAGCTTTGGGGCTTCAGGGAAAGATACGCAGTATTTT.

This chain connects TRBV30 to TRBJ1-1; 9 positions match TRBD1. Germline assignment: CDR1 GTSNPN and CDR2 SVGIG (reference sequence). The CDR3 is made up of 14 amino acids. V lost 4 bases to trimming and J lost 5 bases; unmatched junction nucleotides: 8. In nucleotides, the CDR3 is TGTGCCTGGAAACAGGGGACAGGGATTACTGAAGCTTTCTTT. Protein: CAWKQGTGITEAFF.

The chain links TRBV19 to TRBJ1-3; D ambiguous. CDR3 length equals 16 residues. Per germline, CDR1 LNHDA and CDR2 SQIVND (reference sequence). V lost 3 bases and J 5 bases, leaving 17 bases between the germline ends. In DNA form, the CDR3 reads TGTGCCAGTAGTATTCTTCTCGGGGAGAGGAGAAACACCATATATTTT. Residues: CASSILLGERRNTIYF.

The count of this clone is one. V and J are TRBV25-1 and TRBJ2-7; a weak D match, TRBD1 (6 bases). V gave up 1 base and J gave up 1 base, with 14 bases separating them. Per the germline V gene, CDR1 is MGHDK and CDR2 is SYGVNS. The CDR3 is 16 residues long. DNA for the CDR3: TGTGCCAGCAGTGAATTTGCCCCCGGGACATCCTACGAGCAGTACTTC. This gives the protein CASSEFAPGTSYEQYF.

This rearrangement joins TRBV29-1 to TRBJ2-7; 7 nucleotides line up with TRBD2. In germline, CDR1 is SQVTM, CDR2 ANQGSEA. Trimming took 1 base from V and 4 from J; bases not matched to a gene: 4. CDR3 length equals 13 residues. The DNA for the CDR3 is TGCAGCGTTGAAGTAGCGGGTGGTTACGAGCAGTACTTC. Amino acids: CSVEVAGGYEQYF.

This rearrangement joins TRBV10-3 to TRBJ2-1, with D perhaps TRBD1 or TRBD2 (6 bases each). This CDR3 has 13 amino acids. Looked up from germline, CDR1 is ENHRY and CDR2 is SYGVKD. V gave up 6 bases and J gave up 8 bases, with 14 bases separating them. The CDR3 loop reads CAISKEGGDEQFF. CDR3 in DNA: TGTGCCATCAGCAAGGAGGGGGGAGATGAGCAGTTCTTC.

The chain links TRBV28 to TRBJ1-2; possibly TRBD1 for D (5 bases). V was trimmed by 2 bases and J by 2 bases, leaving 6 bases between them. The CDR3 covers 13 residues. Germline assignment: CDR1 MDHEN and CDR2 SYDVKM. CDR3 in amino acids: CASSLPGNYGYTF. DNA of the CDR3: TGTGCCAGCAGTTTACCAGGGAACTATGGCTACACCTTC.

This chain links TRBV3-1 (or the pseudogene TRBV3-2) with TRBJ2-2; D is uncertain. Germline CDR1 and CDR2: LGHDT and YNNKEL (reference sequence). This CDR3 contains 13 residues. V lost 3 bases and J lost 6, with 8 bases in between. The CDR3 loop is CASSHFGPGELFF. CDR3 in DNA: TGTGCCAGCAGCCATTTTGGTCCCGGGGAGCTGTTTTTT.

The chain has TRBV27 and TRBJ2-5, with D hard to call. CDR3 length equals 13 residues. V gave up 0 bases and J gave up 1 base, with 3 bases separating them. CDR1 MNHEY and CDR2 SMNVEV come from the germline V gene (reference sequence). CDR3 loop: CASSLSGQETQYF. The CDR3 DNA is TGTGCCAGCAGTTTATCTGGCCAAGAGACCCAGTACTTC.

V and J are TRBV5-1 and TRBJ2-7; D possibly corresponds to TRBD2 (6 bases). Deletions cut 3 bases from V and 6 bases from J, with 10 bases between. The CDR3 runs to 12 residues. Germline CDR1 SGHRS, CDR2 YFSETQ. CDR3 bases: TGCGCCAGCAGCTGGGGGGAACCCGAGCAGTACTTC. Translated: CASSWGEPEQYF. The entire variable domain, with the rest obtained from reference TRBV5-1 and TRBJ2-7, is as follows: KAGVTQTPRYLIKTRGQQVTLSCSPISGHRSVSWYQQTPGQGLQFLFEYFSETQRNKGNFPGRFSGRQFSNSRSEMNVSTLELGDSALYLCASSWGEPEQYFGPGTRLTVT.

This clone was observed a few times. V is TRBV10-2 and J is TRBJ2-1; either TRBD1 or TRBD2 may supply D (6 bases each). The CDR3 loop spans 14 amino acids. Germline V gene lookup returns CDR1 WSHSY and CDR2 SAAADI. Trimming removed 7 bases at V and 8 bases at J, with 18 bases between. The CDR3 coding sequence is TGCGCCAGCATGGGGGGCGGACTGGAGGATGAGCAGTTCTTC. This codes for CASMGGGLEDEQFF.

The rearrangement joins TRBV19 to TRBJ2-5; weak D call: TRBD2 (5 bases). There are 15 residues in the CDR3. V lost 1 base, J lost 1 base, and 10 bases lay in between. Germline CDR1 LNHDA, CDR2 SQIVND (reference sequence). The CDR3 spells CASSIGSGFQETQYF. The CDR3 DNA reads as TGTGCCAGTAGTATAGGGAGCGGCTTCCAAGAGACCCAGTACTTC.

The genes are TRBV19 and TRBJ1-1; tentative D call: TRBD1 (5 bases). Trimming removed 2 bases at V and 2 bases at J, with 12 bases between. The CDR3 is 15 residues long. Per the germline V gene, CDR1 is LNHDA and CDR2 is SQIVND (reference sequence). For the CDR3, the DNA is TGTGCCAGTAGTATATTAGGGACGAGCAACACTGAAGCTTTCTTT. Its translation: CASSILGTSNTEAFF.

The chain has TRBV29-1 and TRBJ1-3; D call uncertain. CDR1 and CDR2 from the germline V gene are SQVTM and ANQGSEA. The CDR3 loop spans 14 amino acids. Trimming stripped 6 bases from V and 2 bases from J, with 14 bases between. CDR3 in DNA: TGCAGCGTCGTACATGGGAGTGCTGGAAACACCATATATTTT. This encodes CSVVHGSAGNTIYF.

The chain joins TRBV6-1 to TRBJ1-1; 7 bases map to TRBD1. With 3 bases clipped from V and 8 bases from J, the junction kept 6 bases outside the gene matches. CDR3 size: 13 residues. The germline gives CDR1 MNHNS, CDR2 SASEGT. The CDR3 reads CASSDYLDREAFF. The CDR3 DNA reads TGTGCCAGCAGTGATTACCTGGACAGGGAAGCTTTCTTT.

The rearrangement uses TRBV9 and TRBJ2-4, with 8 positions matching TRBD1. CDR3 length equals 13 residues. The trim removed 0 bases at V and 9 bases at J, leaving 2 bases unmatched. Germline values: CDR1 SGDLS, CDR2 YYNGEE. DNA of the CDR3: TGTGCCAGCAGCGTAGATACAGGGGGCATTCAGTACTTC. This encodes CASSVDTGGIQYF.

The gene calls are TRBV5-1 and TRBJ2-7, with 8 bases identical to TRBD1. The V gene's germline CDR1 is SGHRS and CDR2 YFSETQ. V lost 4 bases, J lost 3 bases, and 6 bases stayed unmatched. The CDR3 runs to 14 residues. CDR3 bases: TGCGCCAGCAGCAACCCGGGACAGGTCTACGAGCAGTACTTC. Protein product: CASSNPGQVYEQYF.

The rearrangement uses TRBV9 and TRBJ2-2; tentatively, D is TRBD1 (6 bases). From germline, CDR1 is SGDLS and CDR2 YYNGEE. Deletions cut 4 bases from V and 0 bases from J, with 10 bases between. This CDR3 has 15 amino acids. CDR3 in amino acids: CASSLGQTNTGELFF. The DNA of the CDR3 is TGTGCCAGCAGCCTCGGACAGACGAACACCGGGGAGCTGTTTTTT.

The V and J genes are TRBV27 and TRBJ1-1, with 11 bases fitting TRBD1. CDR3 length equals 18 residues. Germline trimming cut 4 bases from V and 0 bases from J; bases unmatched to any gene: 10. Germline loops: CDR1 MNHEY, CDR2 SMNVEV (reference sequence). CDR3 region: CASSYYGDRGGMNTEAFF. In DNA, the CDR3 is TGTGCCAGCAGTTACTACGGGGACAGGGGGGGCATGAACACTGAAGCTTTCTTT.

The V gene is TRBV3-1 (or the pseudogene TRBV3-2), the J gene TRBJ1-1; the D is unclear. Per the germline V gene, CDR1 is LGHDT and CDR2 is YNNKEL (reference sequence). The V end lost 5 bases, the J end lost 6 bases, and 10 bases lay between the germline ends. There are 12 residues in the CDR3. Here the CDR3 DNA reads TGTGCCAGCAGCGGCGGGAGGTCTGAAGCTTTCTTT. Encoded protein: CASSGGRSEAFF.

V gene TRBV29-1 combines with J gene TRBJ1-1, with 7 positions matching TRBD1. The CDR3 loop spans 14 amino acids. Germline V gene lookup returns CDR1 SQVTM and CDR2 ANQGSEA. The V and J ends lost 7 bases and 1 base, in that order; junction bases with no gene match: 9. As DNA, the CDR3 is TGCAGCGGGGCGGAAGGGACAGAGAACACTGAAGCTTTCTTT. It is translated as CSGAEGTENTEAFF.

The V and J genes are TRBV3-1 (or the pseudogene TRBV3-2) and TRBJ2-1; D is possibly TRBD1 (6 bases). V lost 1 base and J 13 bases, leaving 11 bases between the germline ends. Germline loops: CDR1 LGHDT, CDR2 YNNKEL (reference sequence). The CDR3 sequence is 12 residues long. DNA of the CDR3: TGTGCCAGCAGCCAAGTCAAGGGGGAACAGTTCTTC. Its protein is CASSQVKGEQFF.

The V call is TRBV14, the J call TRBJ1-2; D not resolved. Trimming stripped 0 bases from V and 2 bases from J, with 19 bases between. CDR3 length equals 18 residues. Per germline, CDR1 SGHDN and CDR2 FVKESK. The CDR3 DNA reads TGTGCCAGCAGCCAAGATCACTTCTCCAAACGACCCAACTATGGCTACACCTTC. Translation: CASSQDHFSKRPNYGYTF.

The J gene is TRBJ1-3, the V gene TRBV6-1; D unclear. The CDR3 runs 16 residues. The V end lost 3 bases, the J end lost 4 bases, and 16 bases lay between the germline ends. CDR1 is MNHNS and CDR2 is SASEGT in the germline V gene. CDR3 bases: TGTGCCAGCAGTGAGAAGAACCGATTGACAGGAAACACCATATATTTT. Its translation: CASSEKNRLTGNTIYF.

The rearrangement uses TRBV28 and TRBJ2-2; the match to TRBD2 covers 7 bases. Germline trimming cut 9 bases from V and 4 bases from J; bases unmatched to any gene: 2. CDR3 length: 12 amino acids. CDR1 MDHEN and CDR2 SYDVKM come from the germline V gene. The CDR3 sequence: CASPGGTGELFF. The CDR3 region has the DNA TGTGCCAGTCCGGGGGGCACCGGGGAGCTGTTTTTT.

The chain joins TRBV14 to TRBJ2-3; no clear D gene. The CDR3 runs to 14 residues. The germline CDR1 and CDR2 sequences are SGHDN and FVKESK. Between the trimmed V and J ends, which lost 1 base and 4 bases, there was a span of 9 bases. The CDR3 protein is CASSQVHRADTQYF. In DNA form, the CDR3 reads TGTGCCAGCAGCCAAGTCCATAGAGCAGATACGCAGTATTTT.